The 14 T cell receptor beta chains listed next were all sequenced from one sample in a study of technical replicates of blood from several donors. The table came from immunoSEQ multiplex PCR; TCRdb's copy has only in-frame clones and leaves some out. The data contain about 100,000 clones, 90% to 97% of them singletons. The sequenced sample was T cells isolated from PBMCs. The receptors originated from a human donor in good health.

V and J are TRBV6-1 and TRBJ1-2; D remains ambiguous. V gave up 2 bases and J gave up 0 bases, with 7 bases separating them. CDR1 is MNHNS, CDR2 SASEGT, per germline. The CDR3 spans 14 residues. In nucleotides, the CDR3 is TGTGCCAGCAGTGAATTGAGCTCTAACTATGGCTACACCTTC. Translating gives CASSELSSNYGYTF.

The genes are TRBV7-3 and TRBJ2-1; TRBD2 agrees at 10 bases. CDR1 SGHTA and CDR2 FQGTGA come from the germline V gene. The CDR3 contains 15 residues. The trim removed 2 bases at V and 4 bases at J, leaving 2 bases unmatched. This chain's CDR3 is CASSLAGLAYNEQFF. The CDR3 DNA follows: TGTGCCAGCAGCTTAGCGGGACTAGCGTACAATGAGCAGTTCTTC.

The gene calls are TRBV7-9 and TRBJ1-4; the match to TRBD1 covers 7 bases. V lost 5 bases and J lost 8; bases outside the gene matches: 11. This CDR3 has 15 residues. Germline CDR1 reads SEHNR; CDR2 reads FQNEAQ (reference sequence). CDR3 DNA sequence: TGTGCCAGCAGCCAAGACAGGGCCGGTGGGGAAAAACTGTTTTTT. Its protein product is CASSQDRAGGEKLFF.

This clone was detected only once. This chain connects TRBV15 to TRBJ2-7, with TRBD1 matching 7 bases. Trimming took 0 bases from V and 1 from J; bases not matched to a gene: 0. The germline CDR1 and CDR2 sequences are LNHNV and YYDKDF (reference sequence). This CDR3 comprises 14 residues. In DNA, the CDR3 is TGTGCCACCAGCAGAGACAGGGGGTCCTACGAGCAGTACTTC. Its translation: CATSRDRGSYEQYF.

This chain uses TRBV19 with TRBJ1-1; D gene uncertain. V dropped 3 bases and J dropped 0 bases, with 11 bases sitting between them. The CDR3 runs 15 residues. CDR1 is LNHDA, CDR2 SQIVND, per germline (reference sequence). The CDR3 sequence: CASSIGVGMNTEAFF. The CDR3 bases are TGTGCCAGTAGTATCGGGGTTGGGATGAACACTGAAGCTTTCTTT.

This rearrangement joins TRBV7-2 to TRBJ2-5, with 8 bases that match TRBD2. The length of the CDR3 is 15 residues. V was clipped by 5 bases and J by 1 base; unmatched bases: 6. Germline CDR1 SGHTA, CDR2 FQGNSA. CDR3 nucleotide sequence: TGTGCCAGCAGCCTCCGGGGGGGCCCCCAAGAGACCCAGTACTTC. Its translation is CASSLRGGPQETQYF.

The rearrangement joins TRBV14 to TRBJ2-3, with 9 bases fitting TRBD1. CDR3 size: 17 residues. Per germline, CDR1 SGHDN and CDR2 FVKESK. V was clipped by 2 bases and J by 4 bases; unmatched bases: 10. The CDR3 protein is CASSQRDRETGPDTQYF. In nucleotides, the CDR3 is TGTGCCAGCAGCCAACGGGACAGGGAAACGGGCCCAGATACGCAGTATTTT.

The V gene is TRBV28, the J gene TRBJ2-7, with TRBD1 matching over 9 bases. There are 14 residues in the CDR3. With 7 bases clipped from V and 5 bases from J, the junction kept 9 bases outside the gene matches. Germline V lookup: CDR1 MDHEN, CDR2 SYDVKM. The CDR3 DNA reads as TGTGCCAGCAATACCGGGACAGGGATGCACGAGCAGTACTTC. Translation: CASNTGTGMHEQYF.

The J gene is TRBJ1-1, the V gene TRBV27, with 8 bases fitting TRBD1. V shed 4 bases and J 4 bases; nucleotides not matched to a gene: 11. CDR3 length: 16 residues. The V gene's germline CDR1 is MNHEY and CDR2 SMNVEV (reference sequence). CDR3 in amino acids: CASSYFAGGFGTEAFF. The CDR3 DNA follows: TGTGCCAGCAGTTATTTTGCAGGGGGCTTTGGCACTGAAGCTTTCTTT.

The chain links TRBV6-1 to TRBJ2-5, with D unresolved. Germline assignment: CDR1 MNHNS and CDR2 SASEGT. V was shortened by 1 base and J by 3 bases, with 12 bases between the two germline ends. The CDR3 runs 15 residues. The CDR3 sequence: CASSEGVLPKETQYF. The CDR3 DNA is TGTGCCAGCAGTGAAGGAGTCTTACCGAAAGAGACCCAGTACTTC.

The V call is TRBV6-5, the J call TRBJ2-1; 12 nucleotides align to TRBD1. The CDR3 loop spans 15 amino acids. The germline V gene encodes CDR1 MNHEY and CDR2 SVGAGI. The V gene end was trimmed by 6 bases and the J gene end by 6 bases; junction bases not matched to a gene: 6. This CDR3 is CASRLPGQGANEQFF. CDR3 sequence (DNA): TGTGCCAGCAGACTACCGGGACAGGGGGCCAATGAGCAGTTCTTC.

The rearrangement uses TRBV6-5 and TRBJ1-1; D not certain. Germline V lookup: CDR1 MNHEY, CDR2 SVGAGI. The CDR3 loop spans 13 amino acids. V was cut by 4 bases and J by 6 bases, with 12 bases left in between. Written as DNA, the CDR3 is TGTGCCAGCAGTTCCTGGGCAGGCTCTGAAGCTTTCTTT. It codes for CASSSWAGSEAFF.

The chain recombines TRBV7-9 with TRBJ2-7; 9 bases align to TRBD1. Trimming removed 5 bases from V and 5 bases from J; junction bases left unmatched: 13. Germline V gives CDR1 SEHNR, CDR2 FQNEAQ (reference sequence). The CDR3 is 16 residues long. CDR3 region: CASSIRGGTGIHEQYF. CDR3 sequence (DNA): TGTGCCAGCAGCATTCGAGGGGGGACAGGGATCCACGAGCAGTACTTC. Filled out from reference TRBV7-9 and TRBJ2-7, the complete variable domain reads DTGVSQNPRHKITKRGQNVTFRCDPISEHNRLYWYRQTLGQGPEFLTYFQNEAQLEKSRLLSDRFSAERPKGSFSTLEIQRTEQGDSAMYLCASSIRGGTGIHEQYFGPGTRLTVT.

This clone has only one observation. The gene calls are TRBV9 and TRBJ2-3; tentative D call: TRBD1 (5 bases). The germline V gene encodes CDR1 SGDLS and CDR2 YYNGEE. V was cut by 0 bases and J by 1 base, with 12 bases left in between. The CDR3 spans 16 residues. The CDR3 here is CASSVGRGEGTDTQYF. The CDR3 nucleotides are TGTGCCAGCAGCGTAGGAAGGGGCGAAGGCACAGATACGCAGTATTTT.